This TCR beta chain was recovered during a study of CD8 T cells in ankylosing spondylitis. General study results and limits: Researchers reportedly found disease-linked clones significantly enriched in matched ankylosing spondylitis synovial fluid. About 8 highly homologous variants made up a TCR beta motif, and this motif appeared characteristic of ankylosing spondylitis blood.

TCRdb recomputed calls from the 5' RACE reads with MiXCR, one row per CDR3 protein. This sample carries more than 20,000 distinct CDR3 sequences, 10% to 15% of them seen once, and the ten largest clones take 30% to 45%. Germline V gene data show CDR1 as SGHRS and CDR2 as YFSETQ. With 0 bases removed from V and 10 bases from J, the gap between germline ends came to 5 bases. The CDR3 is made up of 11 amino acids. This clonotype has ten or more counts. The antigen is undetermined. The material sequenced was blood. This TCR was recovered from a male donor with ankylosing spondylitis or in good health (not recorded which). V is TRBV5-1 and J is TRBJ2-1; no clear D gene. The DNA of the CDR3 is TGCGCCAGCAGCTTGGTATCCGAGCAGTTCTTC. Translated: CASSLVSEQFF.